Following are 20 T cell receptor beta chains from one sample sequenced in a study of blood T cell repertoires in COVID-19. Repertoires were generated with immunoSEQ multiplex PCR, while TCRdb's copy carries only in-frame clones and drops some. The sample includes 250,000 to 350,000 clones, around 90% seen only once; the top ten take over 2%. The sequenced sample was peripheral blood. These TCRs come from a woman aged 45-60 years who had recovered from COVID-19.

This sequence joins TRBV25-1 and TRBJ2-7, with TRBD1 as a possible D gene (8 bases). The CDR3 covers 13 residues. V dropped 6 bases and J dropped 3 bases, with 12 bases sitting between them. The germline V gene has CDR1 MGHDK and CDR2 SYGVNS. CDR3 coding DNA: TGTGCCAGCAGACAGGGGGGGCTCTACGAGCAGTACTTC. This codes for CASRQGGLYEQYF.

The CDR3 DNA is TGTGCCAGCAGCCAGAGGACTGAACAAGCCTACGAGCAGTACTTC. Its protein is CASSQRTEQAYEQYF. This chain links TRBV7-2 with TRBJ2-7, with a tentative D call TRBD2 (5 bases). Trimming removed 5 bases from V and 2 bases from J, with 16 bases in between. There are 15 residues in the CDR3. Per germline, CDR1 SGHTA and CDR2 FQGNSA.

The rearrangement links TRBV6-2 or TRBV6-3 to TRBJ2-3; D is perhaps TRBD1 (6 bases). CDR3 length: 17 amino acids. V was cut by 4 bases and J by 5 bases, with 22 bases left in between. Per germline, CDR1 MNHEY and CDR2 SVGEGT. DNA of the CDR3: TGTGCCAGCAGTTCGACCAAACAGGGATTGAGGGGAGATACGCAGTATTTT. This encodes CASSSTKQGLRGDTQYF.

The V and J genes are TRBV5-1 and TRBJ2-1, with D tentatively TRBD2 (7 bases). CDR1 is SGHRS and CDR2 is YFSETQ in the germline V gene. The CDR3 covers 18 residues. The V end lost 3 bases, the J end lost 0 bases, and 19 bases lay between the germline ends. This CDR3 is CASSWTGRGYSSYNEQFF. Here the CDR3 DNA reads TGCGCCAGCAGCTGGACGGGGAGGGGGTACTCCTCCTACAATGAGCAGTTCTTC.

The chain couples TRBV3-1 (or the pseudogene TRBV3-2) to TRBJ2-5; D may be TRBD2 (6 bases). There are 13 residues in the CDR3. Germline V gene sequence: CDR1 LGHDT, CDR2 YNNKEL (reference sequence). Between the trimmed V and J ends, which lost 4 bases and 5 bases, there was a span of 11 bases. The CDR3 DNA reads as TGTGCCAGCAGCCCCCGGGGAGGCGAGACCCAGTACTTC. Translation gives CASSPRGGETQYF.

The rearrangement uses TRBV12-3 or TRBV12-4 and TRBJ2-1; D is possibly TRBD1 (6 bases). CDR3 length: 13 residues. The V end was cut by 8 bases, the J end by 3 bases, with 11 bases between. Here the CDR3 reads CASLHRVYNEQFF. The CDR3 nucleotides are TGTGCCAGCCTGCACAGGGTCTACAATGAGCAGTTCTTC.

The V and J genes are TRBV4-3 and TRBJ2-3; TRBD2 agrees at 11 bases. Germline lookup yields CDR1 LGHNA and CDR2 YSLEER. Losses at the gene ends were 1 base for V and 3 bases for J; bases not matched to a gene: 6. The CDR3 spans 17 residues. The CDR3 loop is CASSQALAGVGTDTQYF. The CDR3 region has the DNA TGCGCCAGCAGCCAAGCACTAGCGGGAGTAGGGACAGATACGCAGTATTTT.

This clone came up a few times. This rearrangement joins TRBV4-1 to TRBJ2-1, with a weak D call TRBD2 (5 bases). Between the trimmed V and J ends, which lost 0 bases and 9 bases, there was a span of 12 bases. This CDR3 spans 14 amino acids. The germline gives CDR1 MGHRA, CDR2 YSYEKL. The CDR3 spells CASSQDGVGIEQFF. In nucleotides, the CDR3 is TGCGCCAGCAGCCAAGACGGGGTCGGGATTGAGCAGTTCTTC.

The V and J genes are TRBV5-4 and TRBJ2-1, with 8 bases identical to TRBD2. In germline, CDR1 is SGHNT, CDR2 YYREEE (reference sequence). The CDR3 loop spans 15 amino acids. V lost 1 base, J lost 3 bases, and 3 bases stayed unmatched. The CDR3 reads CASSLTSGLYNEQFF. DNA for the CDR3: TGTGCCAGCAGCTTGACTAGCGGACTCTACAATGAGCAGTTCTTC.

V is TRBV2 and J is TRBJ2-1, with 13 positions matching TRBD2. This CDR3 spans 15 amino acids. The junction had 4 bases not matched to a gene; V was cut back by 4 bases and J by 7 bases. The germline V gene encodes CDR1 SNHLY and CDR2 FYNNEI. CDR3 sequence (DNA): TGTGCCAGCAGTGGGACTAGCGGGGGAAAGAATGAGCAGTTCTTC. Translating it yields CASSGTSGGKNEQFF.

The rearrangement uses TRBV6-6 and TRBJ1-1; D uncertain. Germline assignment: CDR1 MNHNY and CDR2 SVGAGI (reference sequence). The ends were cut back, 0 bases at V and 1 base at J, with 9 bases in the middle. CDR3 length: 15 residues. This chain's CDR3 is CASSYSRVGNTEAFF. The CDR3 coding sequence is TGTGCCAGCAGTTACTCGAGGGTTGGGAACACTGAAGCTTTCTTT.

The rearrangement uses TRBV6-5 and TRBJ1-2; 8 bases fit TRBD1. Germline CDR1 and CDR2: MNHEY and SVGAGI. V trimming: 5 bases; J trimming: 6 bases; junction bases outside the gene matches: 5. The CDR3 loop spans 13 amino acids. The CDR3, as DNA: TGTGCCAGCAGTACAGGGGGGCTTAATGGCTACACCTTC. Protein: CASSTGGLNGYTF.

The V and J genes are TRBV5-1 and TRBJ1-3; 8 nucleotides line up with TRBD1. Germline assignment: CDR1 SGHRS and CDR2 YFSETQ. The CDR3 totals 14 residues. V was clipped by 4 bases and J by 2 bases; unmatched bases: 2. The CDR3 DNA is TGCGCCAGCAGCGCACAGGGGGCTGGAAACACCATATATTTT. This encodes CASSAQGAGNTIYF.

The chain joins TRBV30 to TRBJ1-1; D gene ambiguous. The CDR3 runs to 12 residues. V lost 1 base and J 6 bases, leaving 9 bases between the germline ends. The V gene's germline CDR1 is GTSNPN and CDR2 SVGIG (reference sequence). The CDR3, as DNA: TGTGCCTGGAGTGCCCATGCAGCTGAAGCTTTCTTT. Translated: CAWSAHAAEAFF. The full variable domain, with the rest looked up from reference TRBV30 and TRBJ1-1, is SQTIHQWPATLVQPVGSPLSLECTVEGTSNPNLYWYRQAAGRGLQLLFYSVGIGQISSEVPQNLSASRPQDRQFILSSKKLLLSDSGFYLCAWSAHAAEAFFGQGTRLTVV.

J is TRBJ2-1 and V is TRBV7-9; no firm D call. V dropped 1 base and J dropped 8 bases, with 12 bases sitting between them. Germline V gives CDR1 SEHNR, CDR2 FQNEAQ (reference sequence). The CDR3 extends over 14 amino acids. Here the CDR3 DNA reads TGTGCCAGCAGCTTAGAACTGAGTGGAGATGAGCAGTTCTTC. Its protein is CASSLELSGDEQFF.

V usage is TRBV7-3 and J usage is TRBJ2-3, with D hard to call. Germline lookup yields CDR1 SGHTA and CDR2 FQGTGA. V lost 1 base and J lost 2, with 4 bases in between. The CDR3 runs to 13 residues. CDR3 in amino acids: CASSLMATDTQYF. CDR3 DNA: TGTGCCAGCAGCTTAATGGCCACAGATACGCAGTATTTT.

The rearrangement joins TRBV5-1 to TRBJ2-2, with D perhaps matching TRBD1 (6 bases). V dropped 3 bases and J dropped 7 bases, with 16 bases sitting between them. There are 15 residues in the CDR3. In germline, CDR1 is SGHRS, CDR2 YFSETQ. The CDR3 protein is CASSYRQGFGGELFF. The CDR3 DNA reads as TGCGCCAGCAGCTATCGTCAGGGGTTTGGCGGGGAGCTGTTTTTT.

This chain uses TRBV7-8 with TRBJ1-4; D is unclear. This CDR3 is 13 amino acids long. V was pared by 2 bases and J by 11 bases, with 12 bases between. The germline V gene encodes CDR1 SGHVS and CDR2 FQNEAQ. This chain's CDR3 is CASSLIRAGKLFF. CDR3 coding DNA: TGTGCCAGCAGCTTAATCCGTGCGGGGAAACTGTTTTTT.

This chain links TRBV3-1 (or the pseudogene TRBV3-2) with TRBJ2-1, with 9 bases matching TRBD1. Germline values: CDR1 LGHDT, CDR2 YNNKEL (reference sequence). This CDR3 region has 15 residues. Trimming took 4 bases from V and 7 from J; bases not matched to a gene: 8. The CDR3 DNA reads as TGTGCCAGCAGCCGGGGGACAGGGCAGAGGAATGAGCAGTTCTTC. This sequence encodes CASSRGTGQRNEQFF.

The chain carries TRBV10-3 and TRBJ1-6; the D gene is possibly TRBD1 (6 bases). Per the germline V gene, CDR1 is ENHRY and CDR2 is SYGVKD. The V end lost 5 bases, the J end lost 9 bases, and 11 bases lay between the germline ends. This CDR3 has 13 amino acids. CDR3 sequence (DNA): TGTGCCATCAGTCCAGGGGTTCGTTCACCCCTCCACTTT. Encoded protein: CAISPGVRSPLHF.